This T cell receptor (beta chain) derives from a study of spatial heterogeneity in lung cancer. Study findings and constraints: Tumor mutation counts were tracked by expanded intratumoral alpha and beta TCR counts.

TCRdb called the 5' RACE reads again in MiXCR, with one record for every CDR3 protein. The repertoire has roughly 9,900 distinct CDR3 sequences, 5.5% to 7.5% of them found once; the top ten carry around 7.1%. This clonotype came up a few times. The target antigen is unknown. Germline V gene data show CDR1 as MNHNS and CDR2 as SASEGT. V was pared by 7 bases and J by 2 bases, with 6 bases of the junction left unmatched. The CDR3 has 14 residues. Described time point: sample taken at primary tumor resection. Donors were roughly 70 untreated early-stage non-small cell lung cancer patients. Frozen PBMC, nontumor lung or tumor provided whole RNA, which was sequenced unsorted.

The sequencing used lung tumor tissue, collected at surgery. The source is a female donor with early-stage non-small cell lung cancer. The V call is TRBV6-1, the J call TRBJ1-2, with 8 bases that match TRBD1. The CDR3, as DNA: TGTGCCAGCACCGAAAGACAGGGGAACTATGGCTACACCTTC. Translating gives CASTERQGNYGYTF.